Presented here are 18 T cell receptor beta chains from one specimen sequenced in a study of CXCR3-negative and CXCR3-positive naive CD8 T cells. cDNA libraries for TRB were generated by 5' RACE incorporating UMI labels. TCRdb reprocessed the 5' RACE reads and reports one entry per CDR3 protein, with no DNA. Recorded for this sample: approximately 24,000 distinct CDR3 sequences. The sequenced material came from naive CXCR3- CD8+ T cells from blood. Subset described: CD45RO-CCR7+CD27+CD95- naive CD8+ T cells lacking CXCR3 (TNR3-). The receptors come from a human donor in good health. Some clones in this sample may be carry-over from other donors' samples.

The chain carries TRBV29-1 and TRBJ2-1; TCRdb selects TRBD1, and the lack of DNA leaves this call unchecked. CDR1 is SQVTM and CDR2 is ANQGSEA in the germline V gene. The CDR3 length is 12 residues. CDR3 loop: CSARVGYNEQFF.

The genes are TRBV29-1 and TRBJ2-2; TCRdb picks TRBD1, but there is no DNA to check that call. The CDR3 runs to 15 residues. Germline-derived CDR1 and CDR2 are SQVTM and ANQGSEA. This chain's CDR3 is CSVEAGGANTGELFF.

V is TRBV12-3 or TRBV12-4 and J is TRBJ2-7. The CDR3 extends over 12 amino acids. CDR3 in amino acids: CASSLVIYEQYF.

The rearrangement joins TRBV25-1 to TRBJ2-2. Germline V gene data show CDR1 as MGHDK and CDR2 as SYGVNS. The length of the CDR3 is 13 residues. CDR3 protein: CASSGINTGELFF.

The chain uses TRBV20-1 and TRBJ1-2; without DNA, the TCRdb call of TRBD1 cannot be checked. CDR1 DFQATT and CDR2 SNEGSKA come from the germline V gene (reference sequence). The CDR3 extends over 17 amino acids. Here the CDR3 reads CSARGDRVTHLGLGYTF.

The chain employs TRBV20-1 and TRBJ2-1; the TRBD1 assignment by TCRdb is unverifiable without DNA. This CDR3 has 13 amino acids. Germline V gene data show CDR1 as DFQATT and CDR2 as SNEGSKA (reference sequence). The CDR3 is CSASAGAYNEQFF.

This chain's CDR3 is CASPLGSGQGKFANTGELFF. This chain uses TRBV7-9 with TRBJ2-2; TCRdb's assignment of TRBD1 cannot be checked, as there is no DNA. The CDR3 has 20 amino acids. In germline, CDR1 is SEHNR, CDR2 FQNEAQ (reference sequence).

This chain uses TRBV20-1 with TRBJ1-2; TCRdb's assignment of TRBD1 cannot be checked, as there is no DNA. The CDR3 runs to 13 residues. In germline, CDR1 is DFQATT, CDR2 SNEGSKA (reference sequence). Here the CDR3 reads CSARPGKDYGYTF.

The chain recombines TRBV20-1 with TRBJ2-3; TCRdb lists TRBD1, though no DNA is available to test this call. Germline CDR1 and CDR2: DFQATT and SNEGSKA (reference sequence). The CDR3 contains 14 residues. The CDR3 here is CSGWAGSSTDTQYF.

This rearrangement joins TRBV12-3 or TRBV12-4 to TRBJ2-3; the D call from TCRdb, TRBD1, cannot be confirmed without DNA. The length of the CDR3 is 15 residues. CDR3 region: CASSLWASAEDTQYF.

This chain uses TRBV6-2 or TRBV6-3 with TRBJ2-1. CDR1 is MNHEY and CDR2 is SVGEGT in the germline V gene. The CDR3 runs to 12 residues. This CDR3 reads CASSYLDNEQFF.

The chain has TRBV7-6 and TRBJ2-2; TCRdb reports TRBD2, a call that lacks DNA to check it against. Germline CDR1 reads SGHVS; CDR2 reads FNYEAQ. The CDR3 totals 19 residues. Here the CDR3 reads CASSIFSGLAGGAAGELFF.

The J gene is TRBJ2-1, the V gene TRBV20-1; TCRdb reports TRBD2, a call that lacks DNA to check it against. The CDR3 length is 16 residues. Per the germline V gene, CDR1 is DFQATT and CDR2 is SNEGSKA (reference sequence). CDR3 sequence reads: CSVHNSGGSSYNEQFF.

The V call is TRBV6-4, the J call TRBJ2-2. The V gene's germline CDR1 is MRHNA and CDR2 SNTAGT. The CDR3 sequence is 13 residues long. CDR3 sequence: CASSEFSTGELFF.

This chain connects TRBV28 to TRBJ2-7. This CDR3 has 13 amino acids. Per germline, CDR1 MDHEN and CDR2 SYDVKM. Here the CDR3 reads CASSPTSVYEQYF.

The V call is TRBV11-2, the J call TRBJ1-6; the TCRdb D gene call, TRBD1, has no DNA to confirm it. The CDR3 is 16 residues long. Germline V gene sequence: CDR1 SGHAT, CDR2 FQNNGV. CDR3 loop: CASSLSGTDNNSPLHF.

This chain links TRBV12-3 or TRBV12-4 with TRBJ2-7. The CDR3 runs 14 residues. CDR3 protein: CASRYSGESYEQYF.

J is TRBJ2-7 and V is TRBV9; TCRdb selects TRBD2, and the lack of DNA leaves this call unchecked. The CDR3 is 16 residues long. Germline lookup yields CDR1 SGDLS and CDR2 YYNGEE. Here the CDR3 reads CASSASSSGPSYEQYF.